This TCR beta chain stems from a study of graft-versus-host responses after intestinal transplantation. Overall study context: Every transplant recipient was induced with anti-thymocyte globulin, then maintained on tacrolimus and steroids for approximately three years.

Trimming stripped 3 bases from V and 4 bases from J, with 13 bases between. The CDR3 runs to 14 residues. Per the germline V gene, CDR1 is MGHRA and CDR2 is YSYEKL. TCRdb keeps only in-frame clones here, not all; method: immunoSEQ multiplex PCR. The sample records 85,000 to 90,000 clones, just under 95% being singletons. To note about this clone: Its antigen is unidentified. The sample has other DNA sequences that encode this CDR3 too.

Study results and limitations: In patients with graft-donor T cell macrochimerism, allograft graft-versus-host to host-versus-graft clonal ratios were high. GvH clones turned up in recipient marrow; some had shown up first in ileum or blood.

Here the sequenced sample was unstimulated CD4+ T cells sorted from spleen or lymph node cells, taken before intestinal transplant. J is TRBJ2-7 and V is TRBV4-1, with D possibly being TRBD1 (6 bases). The sequence derives from a human donor who received an intestinal transplant. The CDR3 loop is CASSHPGRGYEQYF. The DNA of the CDR3 is TGCGCCAGCAGCCATCCGGGTAGGGGGTACGAGCAGTACTTC.